The clone carrying this TCR beta chain was observed a few times. The CDR3 consists of 15 residues. The germline V gene has CDR1 SGHRS and CDR2 YFSETQ. V lost 1 base and J 0 bases, leaving 7 bases between the germline ends. Under the authors' procedure: Estimates of nucleated cell counts were drawn from the amplification of reference gene primers. The data were produced by immunoSEQ multiplex PCR, yet TCRdb's version contains in-frame clones alone and is incomplete. V, J and clone size reflect that table, while D and trimming were determined from the DNA. The profile shows more than 55,000 clones, approximately 90% of them singletons. The source of the sample is a study of blood T cell repertoires in COVID-19. Study context: Samples came from the United States, Italy and Spain, spanning acute and convalescent COVID-19. In each case, the material was cDNA or gDNA derived from T cells, B-cell-depleted T cells, or PBMCs.

The gene calls are TRBV5-1 and TRBJ2-2; maybe TRBD2 (5 bases). The sequenced sample consisted of peripheral blood. The TCR was taken from a woman over 75 with acute or convalescent COVID-19. This CDR3 is CASSLFGANTGELFF. In DNA, the CDR3 is TGCGCCAGCAGCTTGTTCGGGGCGAACACCGGGGAGCTGTTTTTT.